The rows below give T cell receptor beta chains drawn from one sample of a study of T cells in Graves' hyperthyroidism and ophthalmopathy. TCRdb reprocessed the multiplex PCR reads with MiXCR, giving one entry per CDR3 protein. The data show some 700,000 distinct CDR3 sequences, roughly 17% seen once. The material sequenced was blood. These receptors were collected from a middle-aged man with Graves' hyperthyroidism. Both conserved end residues are part of each CDR3. The order of the fields is clone size, V gene, D gene, J gene, CDR3 DNA, CDR3 protein. D genes are given only for firm matches. Clone size, where shown, is once, few, many, or a class for clones that have expanded.

size: many; V: TRBV11-2; D: .; J: TRBJ2-5; DNA: TGTGCCAGCAGCTTAGCGGGTCCGCCCCAAGAGACCCAGTACTTC; CDR3: CASSLAGPPQETQYF
size: many; V: TRBV6-2/TRBV6-3; D: TRBD2; J: TRBJ2-7; DNA: TGTGCCAGCAGAAGGACTAGCGGGAGTTCCTACGAGCAGTACTTC; CDR3: CASRRTSGSSYEQYF
size: few; V: TRBV28; D: .; J: TRBJ2-7; DNA: TGTGCCAGCATCGGGCAGTTCCCCTACGAGCAGTACTTC; CDR3: CASIGQFPYEQYF
size: many; V: TRBV10-2; D: .; J: TRBJ2-1; DNA: TGCGCCAGCAGTGAGCCCAGCCCGTACAATGAGCAGTTCTTC; CDR3: CASSEPSPYNEQFF
size: .; V: TRBV19; D: TRBD2; J: TRBJ2-3; DNA: TGTGCCAGTACTCGGTCTCGCGGGAGTCGAGGAGATACGCGGTATTTT; CDR3: CASTRSRGSRGDTRYF
size: many; V: TRBV12-3/TRBV12-4; D: .; J: TRBJ1-2; DNA: TGTGCCAGCAGTTTCCGACAGCTAACTAACTATGGCTACACCTTC; CDR3: CASSFRQLTNYGYTF
size: .; V: TRBV20-1; D: .; J: TRBJ1-4; DNA: TGCAGTGCTATGCCGGGACTTAATGAAAAACTGTTTTTT; CDR3: CSAMPGLNEKLFF
size: few; V: TRBV28; D: .; J: TRBJ2-7; DNA: TGTGCCAGCAGTCCTCAACTTCTAGGCGAGCAGTACTTC; CDR3: CASSPQLLGEQYF
size: few; V: TRBV7-8; D: TRBD2; J: TRBJ2-3; DNA: TGTGCCAGCAGCTTAAAGGTAGCGGGAGTTACAGATACGCAGTATTTT; CDR3: CASSLKVAGVTDTQYF
size: few; V: TRBV7-9; D: TRBD2; J: TRBJ2-1; DNA: TGTGCCAGCAGCCGGAAGGGACTAGCGGGAGTCAATGAGCAGTTCTTC; CDR3: CASSRKGLAGVNEQFF
size: few; V: TRBV28; D: .; J: TRBJ2-5; DNA: TGTGCCAGCGAGTCTCGTGAAGGTATCGAGACCCAGTACTTC; CDR3: CASESREGIETQYF
size: few; V: TRBV7-9; D: .; J: TRBJ2-2; DNA: TGTGCCAGCACTAGGGTCTCGAACACCGGGGAGCTGTTTTTT; CDR3: CASTRVSNTGELFF
size: .; V: TRBV28; D: .; J: TRBJ2-5; DNA: TGTGCCAGCAGGCAGAGACAGAGGGGTCGAGAGACCCAGTACTTC; CDR3: CASRQRQRGRETQYF
size: many; V: TRBV19; D: .; J: TRBJ1-1; DNA: TGTGCCAGTAGTCGTGGGCGCATGAACACTGAAGCTTTCTTT; CDR3: CASSRGRMNTEAFF
size: .; V: TRBV5-4; D: .; J: TRBJ1-2; DNA: TGTGCCAGCAGCTCCAGGGGTAAGGACTATGGCTACACCTTC; CDR3: CASSSRGKDYGYTF
size: many; V: TRBV20-1; D: TRBD2; J: TRBJ2-2; DNA: TGCAGTGCTAGACCTCGGTCGCGGGAGGAGACCGGGGAGCTGTTTTTT; CDR3: CSARPRSREETGELFF
size: many; V: TRBV28; D: .; J: TRBJ2-1; DNA: TGTGCCAGCTTATCGGGGCTTTACAGGAATGAGCAGTTCTTC; CDR3: CASLSGLYRNEQFF
size: many; V: TRBV6-1; D: .; J: TRBJ2-3; DNA: TGTGCCAGCAGAGACGGAGGAAGATCAGATACGCAGTATTTT; CDR3: CASRDGGRSDTQYF
size: many; V: TRBV24-1; D: .; J: TRBJ2-5; DNA: TGTGCCACCAGTGATGGGGCGGCCCAAGAGACCCAGTACTTC; CDR3: CATSDGAAQETQYF
size: .; V: TRBV7-9; D: TRBD1; J: TRBJ1-5; DNA: TGTGCCAGCAGCTTAGTGGGGACAGGAAGCAATCAGCCCCAGCATTTT; CDR3: CASSLVGTGSNQPQHF
size: few; V: TRBV5-1; D: .; J: TRBJ1-5; DNA: TGCGCCAGCAGCTTGTGGTACGGGGGCGATCAGCCCCAGCATTTT; CDR3: CASSLWYGGDQPQHF
size: many; V: TRBV29-1; D: .; J: TRBJ2-1; DNA: TGCAGCGTAACGAAAACAGAAGCCCCCTACAATGAGCAGTTCTTC; CDR3: CSVTKTEAPYNEQFF
size: .; V: TRBV11-2; D: .; J: TRBJ1-1; DNA: TGTGCCAGCAGCTTATGGAGACCGGGACTAGGGGAAACTGAAGCTTTCTTT; CDR3: CASSLWRPGLGETEAFF
size: .; V: TRBV6-1; D: .; J: TRBJ1-6; DNA: TGTGCCAGCAGAAGGGGGGCGGTCGGTTCACCCCTCCACTTT; CDR3: CASRRGAVGSPLHF
size: .; V: TRBV10-2; D: .; J: TRBJ1-2; DNA: TGCGCCAGCAGTTTAGCTCTGACGGCCTATGGCTACACCTTC; CDR3: CASSLALTAYGYTF
size: many; V: TRBV6-5; D: TRBD1; J: TRBJ2-5; DNA: TGTGCCAGCACTTCCGGGACAGCTCAAGAGACCCAGTACTTC; CDR3: CASTSGTAQETQYF
size: .; V: TRBV3-1; D: TRBD2; J: TRBJ2-1; DNA: TGTGCCAGCAGCCACAACCTAGCGGGGGCCTACAATGAGCAGTTCTTC; CDR3: CASSHNLAGAYNEQFF
size: many; V: TRBV14; D: .; J: TRBJ2-1; DNA: TGTGCCAGCAGCCAGGGTCAGTACTCCTACAATGAGCAGTTCTTC; CDR3: CASSQGQYSYNEQFF
size: .; V: TRBV6-2/TRBV6-3; D: TRBD2; J: TRBJ2-1; DNA: TGTGCCAGCAGTCCCCTCCCAAGCGGGAGCCGCGGAAATGAGCAGTTCTTC; CDR3: CASSPLPSGSRGNEQFF
size: many; V: TRBV9; D: TRBD1; J: TRBJ2-3; DNA: TGTGCCAGCAGCGTAGTTCCCATAGGACAGGGAATAACAGATACGCAGTATTTT; CDR3: CASSVVPIGQGITDTQYF
size: few; V: TRBV5-1; D: TRBD1; J: TRBJ2-7; DNA: TGCGCCAGCAGCAACCAGGGGGCGCGGTACGAGCAGTACTTC; CDR3: CASSNQGARYEQYF
size: .; V: TRBV2; D: .; J: TRBJ2-1; DNA: TGTGTCAGCAGTGACAGAGTTTCCTACAATGAGCAGTTCTTC; CDR3: CVSSDRVSYNEQFF
size: .; V: TRBV9; D: .; J: TRBJ2-1; DNA: TGTGCCAGCAGCGTAGCAGTTTCAGCCACTGAGCAGTTCTTC; CDR3: CASSVAVSATEQFF
size: many; V: TRBV9; D: .; J: TRBJ1-1; DNA: TGTGCCAGCAGCCCGGGGCTCATGAACACTGAAGCTTTCTTT; CDR3: CASSPGLMNTEAFF
size: .; V: TRBV28; D: TRBD2; J: TRBJ2-6; DNA: TGTGCCACCCTCCCGGCTAGCGGGAGTTCAACTGGGGCCAACGTCCTGACTTTC; CDR3: CATLPASGSSTGANVLTF
size: few; V: TRBV4-1; D: .; J: TRBJ2-3; DNA: TGCGCCAGCAGCCAAGAGTCAGACACAGATACGCAGTATTTT; CDR3: CASSQESDTDTQYF
size: .; V: TRBV12-3/TRBV12-4; D: TRBD1; J: TRBJ1-1; DNA: TGTGCCAGCACGCGACAGGGACTCGACACTGAAGCTTTCTTT; CDR3: CASTRQGLDTEAFF
size: many; V: TRBV2; D: TRBD2; J: TRBJ2-4; DNA: TGTGCCAGCAGTGGACTAGCGCCAGCCAAAAACATTCAGTACTTC; CDR3: CASSGLAPAKNIQYF
size: .; V: TRBV19; D: TRBD1; J: TRBJ1-2; DNA: TGTGCCAGTAGTGTACAGGGGGCGAAAAACTATGGCTACACCTTC; CDR3: CASSVQGAKNYGYTF
size: many; V: TRBV19; D: .; J: TRBJ1-1; DNA: TGTGCCAGTAGTATAGGAGGCCCTGAAGCTTTCTTT; CDR3: CASSIGGPEAFF
size: .; V: TRBV12-3/TRBV12-4; D: .; J: TRBJ2-7; DNA: TGTGCCAGCAGTCGCCCTAGGAGATACGAGCAGTACTTC; CDR3: CASSRPRRYEQYF
size: many; V: TRBV11-2; D: TRBD1; J: TRBJ2-5; DNA: TGTGCCAGCAGCATTGGGACAGGAGAGGGAGAGACCCAGTACTTC; CDR3: CASSIGTGEGETQYF
size: few; V: TRBV9; D: .; J: TRBJ2-7; DNA: TGTGCCAGCAACTCCGGGACACCCACCTACGAGCAGTACTTC; CDR3: CASNSGTPTYEQYF
size: many; V: TRBV19; D: .; J: TRBJ1-1; DNA: TGTGCCAGTAGTATAGCCCAGGCGGCCGCCACTGAAGCTTTCTTT; CDR3: CASSIAQAAATEAFF
size: few; V: TRBV15; D: TRBD1; J: TRBJ2-7; DNA: TGTGCCACCAGCAGAGATTGGGGGGACAGGGTTGAATACGAGCAGTACTTC; CDR3: CATSRDWGDRVEYEQYF
size: .; V: TRBV5-4; D: TRBD2; J: TRBJ2-1; DNA: TGTGCCAGCAGCCCCTATGGACTAGCCGATTACAATGAGCAGTTCTTC; CDR3: CASSPYGLADYNEQFF
size: many; V: TRBV30; D: TRBD1; J: TRBJ2-5; DNA: TGTGCCTGGACAGACAGGGGCGGCGAGACCCAGTACTTC; CDR3: CAWTDRGGETQYF
size: many; V: TRBV2; D: TRBD1; J: TRBJ2-7; DNA: TGTGCCAGCAGGAGGACAGGACCCGAGCAGTACTTC; CDR3: CASRRTGPEQYF